This TCR beta chain came from a study of lymphopenia after photon versus proton radiotherapy. Study conclusions and caveats: Proton therapy kept repertoires fairly stable, unlike photons, which gained effector/memory cells. Post-nadir TCR diversity decline inversely tracked overall survival among those who died. Better survival with proton therapy was suggested as possible, not demonstrated. After the lymphocyte nadir, photon-treated repertoires showed oligoclonal expansion, especially of CD8+ Temra cells.

This CDR3 spans 15 amino acids. Trimming pared 3 bases from V and 6 bases from J, leaving 17 bases between. The germline V gene encodes CDR1 SGHTS and CDR2 YDEGEE. This clone appeared a few times. Its matching antigen is unknown. Data came from immunoSEQ multiplex PCR; TCRdb stores just in-frame clones and leaves some out. The table shows 150,000 to 200,000 clones, with about 85% occurring only once. V usage is TRBV5-8 and J usage is TRBJ2-3; D ambiguous. This receptor was taken from a man aged 50 to 59 with gastric cancer. Source: peripheral blood, taken from a patient treated with photon-based radiotherapy. The DNA of the CDR3 is TGTGCCAGCAGCTCCCAGGTGGGATTGGGGGATACGCAGTATTTT. Amino acid sequence: CASSSQVGLGDTQYF.